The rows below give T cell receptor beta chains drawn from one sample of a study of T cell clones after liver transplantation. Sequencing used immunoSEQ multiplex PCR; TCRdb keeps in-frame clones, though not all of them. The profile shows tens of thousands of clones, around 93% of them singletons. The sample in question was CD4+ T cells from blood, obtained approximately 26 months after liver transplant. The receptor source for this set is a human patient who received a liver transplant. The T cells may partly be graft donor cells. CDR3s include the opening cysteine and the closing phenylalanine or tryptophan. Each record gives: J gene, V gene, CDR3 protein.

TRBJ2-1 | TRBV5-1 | CASSPQTSGRNEQFF
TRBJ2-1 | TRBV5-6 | CASSLTGEQFF
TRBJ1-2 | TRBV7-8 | CASSPLPTTGGYTF
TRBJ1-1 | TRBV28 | CASSLVGGTEAFF
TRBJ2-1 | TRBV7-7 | CASSKTSGSNNEQFF
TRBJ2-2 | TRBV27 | CASSRTGSTGELFF
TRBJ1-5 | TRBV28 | CASSLGGSNQPQHF
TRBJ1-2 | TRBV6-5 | CASRKINRDYGYTF
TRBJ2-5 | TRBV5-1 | CASKQQGAYETQYF
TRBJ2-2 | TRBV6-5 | CASSYSDRTGELFF
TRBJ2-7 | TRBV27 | CASSTPGQGSYEQYF
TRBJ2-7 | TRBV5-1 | CASSLLGTSTDEQYF
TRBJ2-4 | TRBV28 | CASSSGGAKNIQYF
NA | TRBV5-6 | CASSYRQGRPYEQYF
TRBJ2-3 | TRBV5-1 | CASSLQGSFPDTQYF
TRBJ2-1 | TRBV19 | CASSIDGDPYNEQFF
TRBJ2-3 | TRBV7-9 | CASSLDPGFADTQYF
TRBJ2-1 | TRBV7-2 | CASSPGQGLLKFF
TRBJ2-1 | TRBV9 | CASSVPPTSVYNEQFF
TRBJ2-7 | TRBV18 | CASSPQSSEQYF
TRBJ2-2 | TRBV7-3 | CASSLTPWGNTGELFF
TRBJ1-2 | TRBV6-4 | CASSANRGTNYGYTF
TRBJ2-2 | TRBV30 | CAWSPRTGGNTGELFF
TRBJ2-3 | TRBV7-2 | CASSLARGGADTQYF
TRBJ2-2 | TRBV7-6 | CASSKQGLGSGELFF
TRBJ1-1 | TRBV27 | CASGKGTAATEAFF
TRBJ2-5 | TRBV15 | CATSRDQGQETQYF
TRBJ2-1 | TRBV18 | CASSPDLGNEQFF
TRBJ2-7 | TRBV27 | CASNREQYF
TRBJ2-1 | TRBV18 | CASSSASGRQPHEQFF
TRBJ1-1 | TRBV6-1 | CASSVGGWGTEAFF
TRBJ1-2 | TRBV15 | CATSGTGGTTYGYTF
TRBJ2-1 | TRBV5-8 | CASTTTAQGQGEQFF
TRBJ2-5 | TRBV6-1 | CASTVSREGETQYF
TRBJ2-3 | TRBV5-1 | CASSPDSSTDTQYF
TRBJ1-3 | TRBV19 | CASSMGTTGNTIYF
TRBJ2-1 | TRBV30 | CAWRSPGGRTSNEQFF
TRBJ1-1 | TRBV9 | CASSVGTPGQGQNAEAFF
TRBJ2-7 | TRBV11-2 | CASSFSQGGEQYF
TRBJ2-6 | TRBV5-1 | CASSLGGQGAPGANVLTF
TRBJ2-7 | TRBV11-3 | CASSLEGSGYYGYEQYF
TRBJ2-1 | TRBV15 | CATSRDTQGAVYEQFF
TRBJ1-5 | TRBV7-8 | CASALGERNQPQHF